The present TCR beta chain was sequenced within a study of T cell responses to AZD1222 COVID-19 vaccine. Overall study: Recipients boosted at about 4 weeks or about 12 weeks are pooled.

Clones were sequenced by immunoSEQ multiplex PCR, and TCRdb holds only the in-frame ones, with some missing. The sample holds under 100,000 clones, over 80% seen once. Points on this clone: Its antigen remains unknown.

This CDR3 has 15 amino acids. Trimming stripped 4 bases from V and 7 bases from J, with 15 bases between. Germline V CDR1 and CDR2: SGHDT, YYEEEE. Whole-study findings and limits: Most donors were white British, females outnumbered males, and clonal diversity was possibly underestimated. Increased Spike-specific TCR breadth and depth were observed after two AZD1222 doses. Baseline antibody screening turned up just a handful of seropositive AZD1222 recipients.

The rearrangement joins TRBV5-6 to TRBJ1-6, with D uncertain. This sequence was found in an adult in good health. The sample here was peripheral blood, taken on day 0 of AZD1222 vaccination. DNA for the CDR3: TGTGCCAGCAGCCGAGGCGCCCGCAACAATTCACCCCTCCACTTT. Its protein product is CASSRGARNNSPLHF.